Shown below are 23 T cell receptor beta chains from a single sample sequenced in a study of molecular identifiers for immune sequencing clone quantification. TCRdb independently ran MiXCR on the PCR reads; one entry per CDR3 protein. The repertoire holds 400,000 to 600,000 distinct CDR3 sequences, around 23% seen once, with about 0.75% in the top ten. Sequencing used naive CD8+ T cells from blood, with Jurkat cell RNA spiked in. Sample subset: FACS-sorted CD8+CD4-CCR7+CD45RA+ naive T cells. These receptor sequences come from a human donor in good health. Some libraries in this study had Jurkat cell RNA spiked in.

This clonotype was counted at least ten times. The gene calls are TRBV7-9 and TRBJ2-3, with 8 bases that match TRBD2. CDR3 length equals 15 residues. Germline CDR1 is SEHNR and CDR2 is FQNEAQ (reference sequence). Losses at the gene ends were 6 bases for V and 4 bases for J; bases not matched to a gene: 9. CDR3 in DNA: TGTGCCAGCAGATTACGGGGACTAGGTTCAGATACGCAGTATTTT. Its protein product is CASRLRGLGSDTQYF.

In this sample, this clonotype turned up a few times. CDR3 residues: CASSLGGGGGSTDTQYF. The CDR3 DNA sequence: TGCGCCAGCAGCTTGGGCGGCGGTGGGGGAAGCACAGATACGCAGTATTTT. V gene TRBV5-1 combines with J gene TRBJ2-3, with D possibly called TRBD1 or TRBD2 (5 bases each). V gave up 0 bases and J gave up 0 bases, with 14 bases separating them. The germline CDR1 and CDR2 sequences are SGHRS and YFSETQ. The CDR3 is 17 amino acids.

This clonotype was observed many times. CDR3 bases: TGTGCCAGCAGCCCCGACAGGGGAGTTTACACTGAAGCTTTCTTT. Amino acid sequence: CASSPDRGVYTEAFF. The chain joins TRBV11-2 to TRBJ1-1; 8 nucleotides match TRBD1. The CDR3 is made up of 15 amino acids. Germline V gene data show CDR1 as SGHAT and CDR2 as FQNNGV. The ends lost 5 bases at V and 3 bases at J; junction bases unmatched: 8.

The V gene is TRBV19, the J gene TRBJ2-1; 9 positions agree with TRBD1. The trim removed 5 bases at V and 9 bases at J, leaving 8 bases unmatched. Germline V lookup: CDR1 LNHDA, CDR2 SQIVND (reference sequence). This CDR3 is built from 14 residues. The CDR3 protein is CASSGDRDAGEQFF. The DNA for the CDR3 is TGTGCCAGTAGTGGGGACAGGGACGCCGGTGAGCAGTTCTTC.

The chain combines TRBV2 with TRBJ2-5, with D perhaps being TRBD1 or TRBD2 (5 bases each). Germline V gene lookup returns CDR1 SNHLY and CDR2 FYNNEI. Trimming took off 7 bases at V and 0 bases at J, with 12 bases between the two ends. The CDR3 extends over 14 amino acids. The CDR3 spells CASMGVGNQETQYF. CDR3 DNA: TGTGCCAGCATGGGGGTCGGTAACCAAGAGACCCAGTACTTC. Drawing the rest from reference TRBV2 and TRBJ2-5, the complete variable domain is EPEVTQTPSHQVTQMGQEVILRCVPISNHLYFYWYRQILGQKVEFLVSFYNNEISEKSEIFDDQFSVERPDGSNFTLKIRSTKLEDSAMYFCASMGVGNQETQYFGPGTRLLVL.

Turning to this clonotype: Since a much larger clone is just one base distant, this may be a read error. The chain couples TRBV2 to TRBJ1-2; 10 bases line up with TRBD1. CDR3 length: 14 amino acids. Germline values: CDR1 SNHLY, CDR2 FYNNEI. The CDR3 bases are TGTGCCAGCAGCGGGACAGGGGTCATCTACGGCTACGCCTTC. This encodes CASSGTGVIYGYAF. The full variable domain, its missing parts supplied by reference TRBV2 and TRBJ1-2, is EPEVTQTPSHQVTQMGQEVILRCVPISNHLYFYWYRQILGQKVEFLVSFYNNEISEKSEIFDDQFSVERPDGSNFTLKIRSTKLEDSAMYFCASSGTGVIYGYAFGSGTRLTVV.

The chain has TRBV7-2 and TRBJ2-5; 11 nucleotides line up with TRBD2. The CDR3 spans 17 residues. The V gene end was trimmed by 3 bases and the J gene end by 4 bases; junction bases not matched to a gene: 10. Germline V gives CDR1 SGHTA, CDR2 FQGNSA. The CDR3 coding sequence is TGTGCCAGCAGCTTCCCGGGACTAGCGGCGAGGGGAGAGACCCAGTACTTC. Translation gives CASSFPGLAARGETQYF.

V gene TRBV7-8 combines with J gene TRBJ2-1, with D possibly being TRBD2 (6 bases). Trimming pared 0 bases from V and 11 bases from J, leaving 23 bases between. The CDR3 has 17 amino acids. In germline, CDR1 is SGHVS, CDR2 FQNEAQ. The CDR3 bases are TGTGCCAGCAGCTTAGCTGTCGGGGGACTCTCCTACAACCAGCAGTTCTTC. Residues: CASSLAVGGLSYNQQFF.

This clonotype came up a few times. The gene calls are TRBV6-5 and TRBJ2-1; D could derive from TRBD1 or TRBD2 (5 bases each). With 8 bases removed from V and 3 bases from J, the gap between germline ends came to 11 bases. Looked up from germline, CDR1 is MNHEY and CDR2 is SVGAGI. This CDR3 region has 13 residues. CDR3 in amino acids: CASAGASYNEQFF. In DNA, the CDR3 is TGTGCCAGCGCCGGGGCAAGCTACAATGAGCAGTTCTTC.

This clonotype was recorded at least ten times. The chain links TRBV7-8 to TRBJ1-1, with 8 nucleotides matching TRBD1. The CDR3 covers 14 residues. The V and J ends lost 3 bases and 3 bases, in that order; junction bases with no gene match: 3. Germline CDR1 and CDR2: SGHVS and FQNEAQ. CDR3 bases: TGTGCCAGCAGCTTGGGACAGGAGTACACTGAAGCTTTCTTT. Its protein is CASSLGQEYTEAFF.

The chain has TRBV19 and TRBJ1-2; D might be TRBD1 (5 bases). With 4 bases removed from V and 2 bases from J, the gap between germline ends came to 14 bases. Germline V CDR1 and CDR2: LNHDA, SQIVND (reference sequence). The CDR3 loop spans 15 amino acids. The CDR3 loop reads CASSRLQDINYGYTF. Here the CDR3 DNA reads TGTGCCAGTAGTAGATTACAGGACATCAACTATGGCTACACCTTC.

Of note for this clonotype: A much larger clone lies one base from this, so it may be a read error. The rearrangement joins TRBV6-2 or TRBV6-3 to TRBJ2-3, with 7 nucleotides matching TRBD1. The germline gives CDR1 MNHEY, CDR2 SVGEGT. The CDR3 has 16 residues. This CDR3 reads CASSYPTGESTDPQYF. The CDR3, as DNA: TGTGCCAGCAGTTACCCCACAGGGGAAAGCACAGATCCGCAGTATTTT.

At least ten counts were recorded for this clonotype. The V gene is TRBV20-1, the J gene TRBJ2-1; D perhaps matches TRBD1 (5 bases). Trimming pared 0 bases from V and 7 bases from J, leaving 16 bases between. CDR3 length: 15 residues. Germline CDR1 DFQATT, CDR2 SNEGSKA (reference sequence). CDR3: CSARDHKQAWNEQFF. The CDR3 DNA reads as TGCAGTGCTAGAGATCACAAACAGGCGTGGAATGAGCAGTTCTTC.

In its sample, this clonotype was seen a few times. The V gene is TRBV4-3, the J gene TRBJ2-7; TRBD2 is a possible D gene (6 bases). Trimming pared 0 bases from V and 6 bases from J, leaving 15 bases between. This CDR3 spans 15 amino acids. The germline V gene has CDR1 LGHNA and CDR2 YSLEER. The CDR3 spells CASSQDSLSGSEQYF. The DNA of the CDR3 is TGCGCCAGCAGCCAAGATTCCCTTTCCGGGAGCGAGCAGTACTTC.

This clonotype has just a few counts. The genes are TRBV27 and TRBJ1-6; 9 bases match TRBD1. The CDR3 consists of 15 residues. Per the germline V gene, CDR1 is MNHEY and CDR2 is SMNVEV (reference sequence). V shed 5 bases, J shed 10 bases, and the junction held 9 bases outside the gene matches. The CDR3 sequence: CASSPTGGPLSPLHF. The CDR3 DNA reads TGTGCCAGCAGTCCAACAGGGGGCCCCCTGTCACCCCTCCACTTT.

About this clonotype: A much larger clone differs by one base, so this may be a read error. CDR3 sequence reads: CASSLLLVTANTGELFF. The CDR3 DNA sequence: TGTGCCAGCAGTCTCCTGCTAGTGACAGCGAACACCGGGGAGCTGTTTTTT. The genes are TRBV12-3 or TRBV12-4 and TRBJ2-2; D perhaps matches TRBD1 (5 bases). The V gene lost 5 bases and the J gene lost 0 bases, with 16 bases spanning the gap. The CDR3 sequence is 17 residues long.

This clonotype was found many times. The chain carries TRBV20-1 and TRBJ2-3; TRBD2 aligns across 9 bases. Germline V CDR1 and CDR2: DFQATT, SNEGSKA (reference sequence). V shed 6 bases, J shed 2 bases, and the junction held 9 bases outside the gene matches. This CDR3 is 15 amino acids long. CDR3 region: CSATNLAGSTDTQYF. CDR3 DNA sequence: TGCAGTGCAACGAATCTAGCGGGGTCCACAGATACGCAGTATTTT.

A few counts support this clonotype. V gene TRBV20-1 combines with J gene TRBJ2-7; no clear D. The length of the CDR3 is 12 residues. Per the germline V gene, CDR1 is DFQATT and CDR2 is SNEGSKA (reference sequence). Trimming removed 4 bases from V and 2 bases from J, with 9 bases in between. DNA for the CDR3: TGCAGTGCTACCACGTACGCCTACGAGCAGTACTTC. Protein sequence: CSATTYAYEQYF.

V is TRBV7-9 and J is TRBJ2-3; D may be TRBD1 (6 bases). From germline, CDR1 is SEHNR and CDR2 FQNEAQ (reference sequence). V gave up 5 bases and J gave up 2 bases, with 17 bases separating them. This CDR3 has 16 amino acids. CDR3 nucleotide sequence: TGTGCCAGCAGCCCAGGCCACAGGGAGAACACAGATACGCAGTATTTT. This gives the protein CASSPGHRENTDTQYF.

The chain employs TRBV20-1 and TRBJ2-1; possible D gene TRBD2, 6 bases. Trimming took 3 bases from V and 7 from J, leaving 22 bases between them. CDR3 length: 16 residues. In germline, CDR1 is DFQATT, CDR2 SNEGSKA (reference sequence). As DNA, the CDR3 is TGCAGTGCTAGTTCCACGTGGGGGGATTCTGGAAATGAGCAGTTCTTC. Amino acid sequence: CSASSTWGDSGNEQFF.

This clonotype occurred a few times. The chain employs TRBV20-1 and TRBJ1-2, with no clear D. From germline, CDR1 is DFQATT and CDR2 SNEGSKA (reference sequence). The germline V and J ends were trimmed by 2 bases and 1 base, with 2 bases remaining between them. The CDR3 runs to 11 residues. The CDR3 reads CSARYNYGYTF. CDR3 coding DNA: TGCAGTGCTAGATATAACTATGGCTACACCTTC.

This clonotype was picked up many times. V and J are TRBV14 and TRBJ2-3; D gene ambiguous. CDR3 length: 16 amino acids. The germline V and J ends were trimmed by 3 bases and 0 bases, with 13 bases remaining between them. CDR1 is SGHDN and CDR2 is FVKESK in the germline V gene. Here the CDR3 reads CASSHTDGPSTDTQYF. DNA for the CDR3: TGTGCCAGCAGCCACACGGACGGCCCTAGCACAGATACGCAGTATTTT.

The chain has TRBV16 and TRBJ2-5; no clear D gene. Germline CDR1 is KGHSY and CDR2 is FQNENV. The V gene lost 2 bases and the J gene lost 1 base, with 11 bases spanning the gap. The CDR3 extends over 15 amino acids. In DNA, the CDR3 is TGTGCCAGCAGCCAAACTCACCTACTCCAAGAGACCCAGTACTTC. It is translated as CASSQTHLLQETQYF.